This T cell receptor (beta chain) comes out of a study of blood T cell repertoires in COVID-19. On the study more broadly: From the United States, Italy and Spain came samples of acute and convalescent COVID-19.

As processed by the authors: Estimated nucleated cell counts came from reference gene primer amplification. Sequencing used immunoSEQ multiplex PCR; TCRdb keeps in-frame clones, though not all of them. From that table come the V and J calls and clone size; the DNA was used to work out D and trimming. The table shows about 88,000 clones, with over 80% occurring only once. V dropped 8 bases and J dropped 3; count of bases not matched to a gene: 6. The CDR3 totals 15 residues. The germline gives CDR1 MNHEY, CDR2 SVGAGI. The chain has TRBV6-5 and TRBJ2-3; 12 bases agree with TRBD2. The TCR was taken from a man older than 75 with acute or convalescent COVID-19. The sequenced sample was peripheral blood. The CDR3 loop reads CASGLTSGRTDTQYF. Here the CDR3 DNA reads TGTGCCAGCGGCCTGACTAGCGGGAGAACAGATACGCAGTATTTT.